The T cell receptor beta chain described here comes from a study of cytomegalovirus exposure and HLA in healthy donors. Study summary: Among the 400 or so donors who were genotyped, about 86% fell in the genetic ancestry cluster that is associated with self-reported Caucasian donors.

The CDR3 totals 15 residues. J lost 1 base, V lost 4 bases, and 7 bases had no gene match. The germline gives CDR1 MNHEY, CDR2 SVGAGI. Healthy bone marrow donors formed the donor group. It was with 60 Vbeta and 13 Jbeta primers that the PCR ran. The protocol was immunoSEQ multiplex PCR, while the TCRdb copy is restricted to in-frame clones and leaves out a portion. The sample has fewer than 65,000 clones; more than 70% are singletons. This clonotype originated in a man aged 18 to 29 in good health and CMV-seronegative. The chain recombines TRBV6-5 with TRBJ2-7, with TRBD1 matching 7 bases. Sequenced input: PBMCs. The CDR3 spells CASSFRDSPSYEQYF. CDR3 coding DNA: TGTGCCAGCAGTTTCCGGGACAGCCCTTCCTACGAGCAGTACTTC.